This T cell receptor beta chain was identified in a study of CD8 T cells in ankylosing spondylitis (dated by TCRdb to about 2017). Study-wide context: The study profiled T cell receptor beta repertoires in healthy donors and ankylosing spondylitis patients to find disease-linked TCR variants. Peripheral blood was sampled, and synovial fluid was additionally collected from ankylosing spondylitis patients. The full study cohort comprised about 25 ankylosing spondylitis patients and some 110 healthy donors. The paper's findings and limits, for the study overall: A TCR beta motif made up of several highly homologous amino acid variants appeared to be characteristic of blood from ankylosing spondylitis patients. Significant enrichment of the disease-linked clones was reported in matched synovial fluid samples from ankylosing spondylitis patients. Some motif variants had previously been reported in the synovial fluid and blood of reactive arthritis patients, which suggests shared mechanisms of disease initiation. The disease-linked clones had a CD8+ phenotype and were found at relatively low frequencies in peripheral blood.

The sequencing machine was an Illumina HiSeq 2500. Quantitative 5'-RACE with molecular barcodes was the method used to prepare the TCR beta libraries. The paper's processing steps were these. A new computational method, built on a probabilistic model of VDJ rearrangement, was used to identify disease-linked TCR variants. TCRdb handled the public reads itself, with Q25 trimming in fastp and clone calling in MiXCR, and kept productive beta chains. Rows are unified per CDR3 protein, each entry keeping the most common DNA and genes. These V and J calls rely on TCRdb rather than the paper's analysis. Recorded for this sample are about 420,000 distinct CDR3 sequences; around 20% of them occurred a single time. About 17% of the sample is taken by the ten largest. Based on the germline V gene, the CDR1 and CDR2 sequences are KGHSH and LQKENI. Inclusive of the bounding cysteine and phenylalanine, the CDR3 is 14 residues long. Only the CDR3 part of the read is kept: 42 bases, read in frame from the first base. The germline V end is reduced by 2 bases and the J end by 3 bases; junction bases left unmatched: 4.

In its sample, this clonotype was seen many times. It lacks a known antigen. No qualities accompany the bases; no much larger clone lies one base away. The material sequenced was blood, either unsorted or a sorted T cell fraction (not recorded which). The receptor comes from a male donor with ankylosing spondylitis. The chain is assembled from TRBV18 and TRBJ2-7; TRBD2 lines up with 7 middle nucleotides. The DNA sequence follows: TGTGCCAGCTCACCATCGGCTAGCGGCTACGAGCAGTACTTC. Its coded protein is CASSPSASGYEQYF.